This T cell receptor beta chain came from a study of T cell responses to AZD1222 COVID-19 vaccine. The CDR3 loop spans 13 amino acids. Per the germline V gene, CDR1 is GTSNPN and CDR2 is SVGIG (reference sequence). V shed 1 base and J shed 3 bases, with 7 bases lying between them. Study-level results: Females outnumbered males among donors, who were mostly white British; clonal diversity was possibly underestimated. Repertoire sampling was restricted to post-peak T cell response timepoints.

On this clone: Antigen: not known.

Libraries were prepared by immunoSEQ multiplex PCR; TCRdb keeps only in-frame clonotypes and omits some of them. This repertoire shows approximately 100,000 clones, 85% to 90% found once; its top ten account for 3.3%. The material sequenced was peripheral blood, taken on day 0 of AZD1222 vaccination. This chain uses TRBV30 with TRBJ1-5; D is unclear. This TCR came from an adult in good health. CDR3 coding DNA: TGTGCCTGGAGTGGCGGTAACAATCAGCCCCAGCATTTT. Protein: CAWSGGNNQPQHF.